This entry features one T cell receptor (beta chain) sequence. Its antigen is still unknown. No much larger clonotype is one base removed from it; base qualities were not supplied. The CDR3 regions of human TCRbeta chains were subjected to immunosequencing. The paper's processing steps were these. TCRs in the repertoires were compared against a reference library of SARS-CoV-2-specific TCRs that had been generated with the MIRA antigen-specificity platform. Breadth was defined as the fraction of unique TCRs that were SARS-CoV-2-associated. Depth was defined as the fraction of total T cells that were SARS-CoV-2-associated. Each spike-specific TCR was assigned to its reactive spike region and to a CD4 or CD8 class using the MIRA data. Log10-transformed breadth and depth values were compared by one-way ANOVA with Sidak's multiple comparisons tests. Not all clones reach the TCRdb copy of this immuneACCESS table, which keeps in-frame sequences only. Checked studies attribute under half of the gap to unresolved V genes and leave the rest unexplained. V and J calls plus clone size are reproduced from that table; the DNA served to infer D and trimming. In this sample the table shows about 90,000 clones, over 75% of which occur a single time. The top ten hold more than 5% of the sample.

This sample is part of a study of T cell responses to AZD1222 COVID-19 vaccine (dated by TCRdb to about 2021). For the wider study: TCR sequencing was performed for roughly 250 trial participants, of whom about 200 were given two doses of AZD1222 and approximately 26 were given two doses of MenACWY control vaccine. Enrollment into the trials was organized by age into subgroups of 18-55, 56-69 and 70-plus years, and those subgroups contained roughly 140, 27 and 60 TCR-sequenced participants, respectively.

The label giving this sample's time point can be read as: about 28 days (+/-7) after the second vaccine dose. AZD1222 recipients whose second dose came at about 4 weeks and those whose second dose came at about 12 weeks were combined into one group, since spike-specific TCR depth and breadth did not differ between the two schedules. Vaccinee samples came from UK trials COV001 and COV002, including a single-blind randomized controlled phase 2/3 trial of AZD1222 (ChAdOx1 nCoV-19) in healthy adults. Trial participant PBMC samples were collected at day 0 and day 28 after the second dose for TCRbeta chain sequencing. What the research found in general, with its limitations: Only five to seven AZD1222 recipients were SARS-CoV-2 seropositive at baseline, limiting conclusions about previously exposed vaccinees. Participants were mostly white British and included more females than males, and it was suggested by the authors that clonal diversity may have been underestimated. Because no day 14 peak-response samples were available, repertoires were characterized only after the peak T cell response. In the small 56-69-year group, the increase in depth fell short of significance, most likely because of low power. After two AZD1222 doses, spike-specific TCR breadth and depth were significantly higher than at day 0 and than in MenACWY recipients. The whole spike protein was spanned by vaccine-associated CD4 TCRs, and dominant responses were seen in regions 160-218 and 743-854. Reportedly, close to half of the unique spike-specific TCRs recognized epitopes lying outside the regions that are mutated in the B.1.351 and B.1.1.7 variants.

Inclusive of the bounding cysteine and phenylalanine, the CDR3 is 16 residues long. The sequence is cut down to CDR3 DNA, 48 bases in frame from base 1. Cut back by 5 bases and 0 bases, the V and J ends lie 13 bases apart. The germline V gene (reference sequence) provides CDR1 SEHNR and CDR2 FQNEAQ. This clonotype originated in an adult who received the AZD1222 COVID-19 vaccine. Sequenced here: peripheral blood, sampled 28 days after the second AZD1222 dose. The chain couples TRBV7-9 to TRBJ1-4; the D gene is perhaps TRBD1, from 5 matching bases. Read as DNA, the sequence is TGTGCCAGCAGCACCCGACAGATTGCAACTAATGAAAAACTGTTTTTT. Its protein is CASSTRQIATNEKLFF.